This TCR beta chain emerged from a study of a mutant IDH1 vaccine in newly diagnosed glioma. Trimming shortened V by 5 bases and J by 11 bases, and 15 bases separated the two germline ends. CDR1 is SGHTA, CDR2 FQGNSA, per germline. The CDR3 is 12 amino acids. Stated time point: baseline, week 1 (first vaccination visit). Described treatment: pre-vaccination baseline after standard-of-care therapy. Clones were read by immunoSEQ multiplex PCR, and TCRdb kept only the in-frame ones, dropping some. The repertoire consists of about 30,000 clones, with almost 85% occurring once and the leading ten covering approximately 20%.

Specimen: PBMCs, collected from a glioma patient treated with radiotherapy, temozolomide or both. This clonotype was sampled from a man aged 30-40 years with glioma. The V gene is TRBV7-2, the J gene TRBJ1-1; D unclear. CDR3 sequence: CASSASSYEAFF. CDR3 DNA sequence: TGTGCCAGCAGCGCCAGCTCCTATGAGGCTTTCTTT. Filled out from reference TRBV7-2 and TRBJ1-1, the complete variable domain reads GAGVSQSPSNKVTEKGKDVELRCDPISGHTALYWYRQSLGQGLEFLIYFQGNSAPDKSGLPSDRFSAERTGGSVSTLTIQRTQQEDSAVYLCASSASSYEAFFGQGTRLTVV.